The entry that follows covers one T cell receptor beta chain sequence. There is no known antigen for this receptor. The sample originates from a study of cytomegalovirus exposure and HLA in healthy donors (TCRdb year 2017). For the study in its entirety: According to an earlier analysis of 587 of the donors, some 180 million T cells yielded some 120 million unique TCR beta sequences and 276 Gb of sequence data. An early release that covered more than 550 HLA-typed donors contained around 300 gigabases of sequencing data and 70 million to 100 million unique TCR sequences. Among the roughly 370 genotyped donors, around 79% belonged to the genetic ancestry cluster associated with self-reported Caucasian donors. The aim of the study was to test whether cataloging public T cell receptors could identify signatures of past pathogen exposure. The T cell repertoires of several hundred subjects were profiled by immunosequencing and related to cytomegalovirus serostatus. A separate validation cohort of roughly 130 different subjects was used in addition to the roughly 640-subject first cohort. The study combined high-throughput TCR immunosequencing, statistical association of individual TCRs with disease status, and machine learning to predict cytomegalovirus infection status. In a later analysis, previously published TCR beta repertoires from 500 to 750 donors were re-analyzed and high-resolution HLA genotyping was added so that TCR occurrence patterns could be studied. In the later analysis, no new phenotypic data were used to find candidate immune exposures; instead, reliance was placed on TCR beta sequences and their occurrence across donors. An earlier analysis of 587 of the donors used high-throughput TCR beta sequencing to judge whether each TCR beta V gene segment behaved as functional or pseudogenic. Alongside the repertoire data, information on donor age, sex, ethnicity and CMV serostatus was compiled. Genome-wide SNP genotypes for about three fifths of the roughly 670 donors were used in a later genetic analysis, which treated that subset as a discovery cohort. All discovery cohort repertoires had been generated using a single sequencing platform. HLA typing covered class I and class II loci at four-digit resolution. The number of donors typed differed by locus, with roughly 629-640 for A, B, C, DRB1 and DQB1, roughly 520 for DQA1, 600 to 610 for DPA1, and approximately 470 for DPB1. Roughly 5 DR-DQ haplotypes were treated as single units for association and clustering because of strong linkage in the cohort. Among several hundred genotyped donors of the cohort, an average of around 250,000 unique TCR beta nucleotide sequences was sequenced per donor, of which approximately 18% were non-productive. The full study reports these points: According to a later analysis, most CMV-associated TCR beta chains appeared to be HLA-restricted, and the HLA associations seemed to be driven largely by CMV exposure. The authors suggested that the approach could potentially be generalized to other disease states and immunological phenotypes. Presence/absence analyses assumed roughly uniform sequencing depth across donors, an assumption that may not hold. Cytomegalovirus status was reported to be diagnosed by the classifier with high specificity and sensitivity in both the original and validation cohorts. In the study, 150 to 200 TCR beta chains were listed as associated with cytomegalovirus. The sequencing pipeline was judged likely to have produced a cluster of highly shared sequence variants as a technical artifact. When HLA alleles, especially DR and DQ, strongly co-occurred, TCR associations were difficult to assign to individual alleles. An association between a missense DCLRE1C variant and V-gene and J-gene trimming of TCR beta chains was found in a later genetic analysis and replicated in an independent cohort. This cohort had only TCR beta chains sequenced, and the lack of alpha or paired-chain data limited which features could be detected. The earlier analysis of nearly 600 of the donors excluded roughly 16 rarely observed V segments, including chromosome 9 orphons, because counts were too low. Compared with the approximately 700-donor mean, donors in an Asian-associated ancestry cluster had fewer N-insertions in productive TCRs, according to a later genetic analysis. A later analysis associated 16,951 TCR beta sequences with specific HLA alleles at a false discovery rate of 0.05. Several of the top co-occurrence clusters appeared to be linked to parvovirus B19, influenza, CMV and Epstein-Barr virus, according to a later analysis. A later analysis found that HLA-associated TCR beta chains were more clonally expanded and had lower generation probabilities than equally common non-associated chains. Broadly in line with IMGT annotations, most TCR beta V segments showed up in productive rearrangements about 87% or about 30% of the time in an earlier analysis of approximately 640 of the donors. A further reported finding was that TCR beta sequences accurately predicted the HLA-A and HLA-B alleles for most subjects in the first cohort. According to a later analysis, TCR association rates differed among HLA loci, with DRB1 alleles showing the most associated TCRs and HLA-C alleles showing the fewest. A few of the identified cytomegalovirus-associated TCR beta chains were confirmed in vitro to be specific for cytomegalovirus antigens. Some IMGT-functional V segments, including TRBV6-2 and TRBV6-3, could not be told apart with the 87-base-pair reads, so those segments were excluded. Correlated functional status among segregating V segments might be attributable to linkage disequilibrium, but an unknown experimental factor could not be ruled out. The only immune exposure information available for the cohort was CMV serostatus. Across donors, most TCR sequences were observed very rarely, whereas some public TCRs were present in many individuals. HLA typing was unavailable for some donors at each locus, so association tests used only the typed subset.

CDR1 and CDR2 (SGDLS, YYNGEE) derive from the germline V gene. Counted from cysteine to phenylalanine, this CDR3 has 16 amino acids. Only the CDR3 portion is preserved as DNA: 48 bases, with reading frame beginning at the first base. V is cut back by 4 bases and J by 1 base, with 7 bases in the junction unmatched. The cohort comprised 666 healthy bone marrow donors. At the time of sampling, all cohort members were nominally healthy, though unrecorded immune exposures were likely present. The donor was CMV seronegative and was included in the group of about 350 seronegative cohort members. A peripheral blood sample was provided by each donor, and peripheral blood mononuclear cells were used for TCR beta sequencing. The Qiagen DNeasy Blood Extraction Kit was used to extract genomic DNA from the blood cell samples. Receptor libraries were prepared by the immunoSEQ multiplex PCR assay. For the multiplex PCR, a mixture combining 60 forward primers for TCR Vbeta segments and 13 reverse primers for TCR Jbeta segments was used. The CDR3 region of rearranged TCR beta genes was amplified from genomic DNA with a multiplex PCR assay. On the Illumina HiSeq System, the amplified TCR beta libraries were sequenced as 87-base-pair reads. Per the original workflow: In a later analysis, about 80 million unique TCR beta chains were counted across the 690 or so repertoires, and roughly 9.9 million of these chains were shared by at least two donors. Raw reads were error-corrected and collapsed into unique sequences with a nearest-neighbor algorithm that merged closely related sequences to remove PCR and sequencing errors. Alignment of CDR3 sequences to IMGT reference sequences was used to assign V, D and J gene segments. For a sequence to be retained, a match of at least six nucleotides to both a V gene segment and a J gene segment was required. A rearrangement was called productive if the CDR3 had no stop codons and remained in frame with V and J, and every other rearrangement was called non-productive. Following IMGT convention, CDR3 was defined as the stretch from the second conserved V-encoded cysteine to the conserved J-encoded phenylalanine. Sequences without an unambiguous match to a single V gene segment were excluded from the earlier analysis of several hundred of the donors. In an earlier analysis of approximately 610 of the donors, V segments were called functional above 56.7% productive rearrangements and were called segregating when the between-donor standard deviation exceeded 5%. To diagnose cytomegalovirus status from the catalog of TCR beta chain sequences, a statistical classification framework was built. A later analysis assigned V and J genes by comparing TCR nucleotide sequences with IMGT/GENE-DB human TR gene sequences. In a later analysis, CDR3 sequences and most-parsimonious VDJ recombination scenarios were assigned using the TCRdist pipeline. In a later analysis, every TCR beta chain was defined by the combination of its CDR3 amino acid sequence and its V-gene family, and reads without a unique V-gene family were dropped. As a way to deal with suspected cross-contamination and a sequencing artifact, a later analysis dropped 640 or so nucleotide sequences that were highly shared and had low generation probability. In a later analysis, a clonal expansion index for each public chain was calculated from normalized within-repertoire ranks of inferred template counts. In a later analysis, generation probabilities were computed using a VDJ recombination model fitted to out-of-frame rearrangements, and the results were checked against IGoR. A later analysis scored TCR-TCR, TCR-HLA and TCR-CMV co-occurrence with hypergeometric tests, applying a repertoire-size bias correction to TCR pairs. To estimate false discovery rates, a later analysis permuted the HLA or CMV assignments 20 times. In a later analysis, co-occurring TCRs were grouped using DBSCAN, and TCRdist sequence similarity was added for clustering within HLA-allele-positive subsets. Repertoires with fewer than 30,000 or more than 120,000 public chains were left out of co-occurrence clustering, as were several repertoires with anomalous nucleotide sharing. TCRdb holds this immuneACCESS table with in-frame rearrangements only. Some clones are missing; in checked studies, unresolved V genes explain under half, and the rest has no known cause. The V and J calls and clone size were taken over from that table, and D and trimming were inferred from the DNA. The sample table holds around 130,000 clones. 1.5% to 1.9% of the sample is taken by the ten largest.

This clonotype was obtained from a middle-aged woman in good health and CMV-seronegative. The sequenced material came from PBMCs. The rearrangement joined TRBV9 to TRBJ2-2; TRBD1 agrees with 7 junctional bases. At the DNA level, the sequence is TGTGCCAGCAGCCCCGAGGGACAGCAGAACACCGGGGAGCTGTTTTTT. Protein translation: CASSPEGQQNTGELFF. The CDR3 plus the reference TRBV9 and TRBJ2-2 genes for the other parts give the full variable domain: DSGVTQTPKHLITATGQRVTLRCSPRSGDLSVYWYQQSLDQGLQFLIQYYNGEERAKGNILERFSAQQFPDLHSELNLSSLELGDSALYFCASSPEGQQNTGELFFGEGSRLTVL.